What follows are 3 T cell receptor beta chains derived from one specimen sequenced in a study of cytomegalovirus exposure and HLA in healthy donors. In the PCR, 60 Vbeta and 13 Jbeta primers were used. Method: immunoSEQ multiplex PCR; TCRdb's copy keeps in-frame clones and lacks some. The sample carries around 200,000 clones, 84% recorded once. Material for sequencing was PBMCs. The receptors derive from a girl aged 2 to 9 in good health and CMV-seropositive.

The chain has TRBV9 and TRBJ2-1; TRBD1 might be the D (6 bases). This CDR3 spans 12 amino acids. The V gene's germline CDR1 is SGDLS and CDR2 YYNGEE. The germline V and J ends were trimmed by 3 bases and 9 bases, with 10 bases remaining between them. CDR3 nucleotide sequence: TGTGCCAGCAGCGGAACAGGGCCTGAGCAGTTCTTC. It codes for CASSGTGPEQFF.

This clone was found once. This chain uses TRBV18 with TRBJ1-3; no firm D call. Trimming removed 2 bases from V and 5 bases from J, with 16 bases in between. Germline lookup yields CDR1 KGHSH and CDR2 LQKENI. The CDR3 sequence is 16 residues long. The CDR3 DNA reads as TGTGCCAGCTCACCAGTTCCCCGCGTTCGAAGAAACACCATATATTTT. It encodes CASSPVPRVRRNTIYF.

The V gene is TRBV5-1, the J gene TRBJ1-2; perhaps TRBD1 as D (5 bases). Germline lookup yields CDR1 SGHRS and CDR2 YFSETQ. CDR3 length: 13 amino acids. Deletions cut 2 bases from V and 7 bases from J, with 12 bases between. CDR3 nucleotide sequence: TGCGCCAGCAGCTTAGGGGCCCGCCTTGGCTACACCTTC. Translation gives CASSLGARLGYTF.